These T cell receptor beta chains were read from a single sample in a study of cytomegalovirus exposure and HLA in healthy donors. The repertoire was sequenced with immunoSEQ multiplex PCR; TCRdb's copy has only in-frame clones and lacks some. This repertoire shows some 220,000 clones, around 88% found once; its top ten account for 0.95% to 1.1%. The sequenced material came from PBMCs. These receptors came from a young woman in good health and CMV-seronegative. Both conserved end residues are part of each CDR3. Not every row has a clone size; where given, it reads once, few, many or a size class.

length	V	size	CDR3
16	TRBV4-2	.	CASSQGWTGDTYEQYF
14	TRBV19	.	CASSQSAGGYEQYF
11	TRBV6-1	.	CASRVALSYTF
14	TRBV6-5	once	CASSDLGANQPQHF
16	TRBV5-1	.	CASSRFDGLSGEKLFF
17	TRBV5-6	once	CASSSPVGETDERPLHF
14	TRBV5-1	.	CASTSGGEYTEAFF
15	TRBV7-2	.	CASSPTGTNLYGYTF
13	TRBV18	few	CASSPGMNTEAFF
12	TRBV13	.	CASSPRRMGGFF
14	TRBV9	.	CASSVDSDLYGYTF
16	TRBV11-2	.	CASSLDLAGVGYEQYF
18	TRBV2	.	CASRGTGDAFLYQETQYF
16	TRBV5-1	.	CASSFSGEGAKNIQYF
16	TRBV9	.	CASSVGRTATNEKLFF
16	TRBV2	once	CASSESIGQGTYEQYF
15	TRBV10-3	once	CAISESGLAFNEQFF
13	TRBV7-9	.	CATQGGVGEKLFF
15	TRBV19	.	CASNVLAAGEDTQYF
16	TRBV6-5	.	CASSYSIRSNTGELFF
13	TRBV11-3	.	CASSLETSLGYTF
13	TRBV15	.	CATSRDIRQPQHF
16	TRBV9	.	CASSVLRWGGLETQYF
14	TRBV6-1	.	CASSVRGADTEAFF
14	TRBV4-2	.	CASSQHNRNEKLFF
15	TRBV5-1	once	CASSLAPQGSYEQYF
13	TRBV18	.	CASSSWTGNEQYF
13	TRBV10-3	once	CAISGTGETEAFF
17	TRBV19	.	CASSAPGKGVYQETQYF
15	TRBV11-3	.	CASGEAGGGSYEQYF
17	TRBV7-9	.	CASSSTRGSTTNYGYTF
16	TRBV13	.	CASSAQLAGYTDTQYF
14	TRBV15	.	CATSRGAGTYEQYF
14	TRBV11-2	.	CASSLPRVDEKLFF
14	TRBV25-1	.	CASSEYWPHTEAFF
15	TRBV7-9	.	CASSGPTGVNQPQHF
13	TRBV29-1	.	CSVVQGGSYEQYF
15	TRBV6-5	few	CASNSGGAYFDEQFF